Each of the 13 T cell receptor beta chains below was sequenced from the same sample in a study of identical twins. Via MiXCR, TCRdb re-called the 5' RACE reads, giving one row per CDR3 protein. Of 200,000 to 300,000 distinct CDR3 sequences listed, roughly 7% were seen once; the top ten hold approximately 3.7%. The same sample was also studied in work on yellow fever vaccine responses in identical twins.

The material sequenced was memory (CD45RO+) T cells sorted from blood. These receptors came from a woman between 18 and 29 years old in good health.

The chain joins TRBV6-4 to TRBJ2-1; 13 bases line up with TRBD2. Losses at the gene ends were 4 bases for V and 8 bases for J; bases not matched to a gene: 5. This CDR3 is 15 amino acids long. Germline CDR1 is MRHNA and CDR2 is SNTAGT. The CDR3 DNA reads TGTGCCAGCAGTGCGGGGACTAGCGGGGTAGATGAGCAGTTCTTC. It is translated as CASSAGTSGVDEQFF.

This clonotype was seen many times. V usage is TRBV27 and J usage is TRBJ2-5; 7 nucleotides match TRBD1. J was trimmed by 2 bases and V by 5 bases; bases with no gene match: 8. Germline V gives CDR1 MNHEY, CDR2 SMNVEV (reference sequence). The CDR3 contains 15 residues. CDR3 in amino acids: CASSTRGTSQETQYF. CDR3 DNA sequence: TGTGCCAGCAGTACCAGGGGGACGTCTCAAGAGACCCAGTACTTC.

This clonotype was detected a few times. The J gene is TRBJ2-7, the V gene TRBV6-5; no reliable D call. V shed 2 bases and J shed 3 bases, with 11 bases lying between them. Germline-derived CDR1 and CDR2 are MNHEY and SVGAGI. This CDR3 region has 14 residues. The CDR3 sequence: CASSYGIADYEQYF. The CDR3 bases are TGTGCCAGCAGTTACGGGATTGCCGACTACGAGCAGTACTTC.

The CDR3 bases are TGTGCCAGCAGCCAAGAGTTGAGCAGGGTGTACGAGCAGTACTTC. Translation gives CASSQELSRVYEQYF. The chain combines TRBV4-2 with TRBJ2-7, with D maybe TRBD1 (5 bases). The length of the CDR3 is 15 residues. Germline CDR1 and CDR2: LGHNA and YNFKEQ. V was trimmed by 0 bases and J by 4 bases, leaving 13 bases between them.

This clonotype showed up many times. The chain carries TRBV7-6 and TRBJ2-1; 8 bases agree with TRBD2. From germline, CDR1 is SGHVS and CDR2 FNYEAQ. V lost 5 bases, J lost 6 bases, and 6 bases stayed unmatched. CDR3 size: 14 residues. The chain's CDR3 is CASSPATSGNEQFF. The CDR3 DNA sequence: TGTGCCAGCAGCCCGGCCACTAGCGGCAATGAGCAGTTCTTC.

This clonotype was seen repeatedly, ten times or more. This rearrangement joins TRBV3-1 to TRBJ2-1; D may be TRBD2 (6 bases). V was pared by 3 bases and J by 0 bases, with 15 bases between. Germline V lookup: CDR1 LGHDT, CDR2 YNNKEL (reference sequence). This CDR3 region has 17 residues. CDR3 nucleotides: TGTGCCAGCAGCCAGGAGCCCGGGACTTTCTCCTACAATGAGCAGTTCTTC. Translating it yields CASSQEPGTFSYNEQFF.

The CDR3: CASSTRTHGIISSYNEQFF. CDR3 DNA sequence: TGTGCCAGCAGCACCCGGACCCATGGGATAATATCCTCCTACAATGAGCAGTTCTTC. The chain combines TRBV11-3 with TRBJ2-1; D gene ambiguous. Between the trimmed V and J ends, which lost 5 bases and 0 bases, there was a span of 23 bases. Per germline, CDR1 SGHNT and CDR2 YENEEA. The CDR3 is 19 amino acids.

The sample holds a few counts of this clonotype. The J gene is TRBJ2-3, the V gene TRBV20-1; 8 positions agree with TRBD2. The germline V gene encodes CDR1 DFQATT and CDR2 SNEGSKA (reference sequence). CDR3 size: 14 residues. V was clipped by 3 bases and J by 4 bases; unmatched bases: 6. The CDR3 region is CSASDSGKADTQYF. In DNA, the CDR3 is TGCAGTGCTAGTGATAGCGGGAAGGCAGATACGCAGTATTTT.

This clonotype was found many times. The gene calls are TRBV10-3 and TRBJ2-3; a weak D match, TRBD2 (6 bases). Trimming removed 8 bases at V and 5 bases at J, with 11 bases between. CDR3 length: 12 residues. Germline V gene data show CDR1 as ENHRY and CDR2 as SYGVKD. The CDR3 DNA reads as TGTGCCATCGGCGGGGCCCGAGATACGCAGTATTTT. Its translation is CAIGGARDTQYF.

This chain connects TRBV6-4 to TRBJ2-1, with D possibly matching TRBD1 (5 bases). The germline V and J ends were trimmed by 2 bases and 5 bases, with 7 bases remaining between them. Germline CDR1 reads MRHNA; CDR2 reads SNTAGT. This CDR3 is 13 amino acids long. In nucleotides, the CDR3 is TGTGCCAGCAGTGACAGACAGAACAATGAGCAGTTCTTC. It is translated as CASSDRQNNEQFF.

This clonotype turned up a few times. Here the CDR3 DNA reads TGTGCCGTCCAGGTCCCGGGACAGAAGAACACTGAAGCTTTCTTT. Its translation: CAVQVPGQKNTEAFF. The V gene is TRBV11-3, the J gene TRBJ1-1, with 7 bases aligning to TRBD1. V shed 11 bases and J 1 base; nucleotides not matched to a gene: 13. The CDR3 runs 15 residues. Germline V gene lookup returns CDR1 SGHNT and CDR2 YENEEA. The full variable domain, completed using reference TRBV11-3 and TRBJ1-1, is EAGVVQSPRYKIIEKKQPVAFWCNPISGHNTLYWYLQNLGQGPELLIRYENEEAVDDSQLPKDRFSAERLKGVDSTLKIQPAELGDSAVYLCAVQVPGQKNTEAFFGQGTRLTVV.

The table lists this clonotype with many counts. V is TRBV24-1 and J is TRBJ2-1, with 8 bases matching TRBD2. V was clipped by 3 bases and J by 5 bases; unmatched bases: 11. CDR3 length equals 17 residues. Germline CDR1 reads KGHDR; CDR2 reads SFDVKD. The CDR3 coding sequence is TGTGCCACCAGTGATCTCGGCTGGAGCGGGGGCCACAATGAGCAGTTCTTC. Encoded protein: CATSDLGWSGGHNEQFF.

The chain couples TRBV27 to TRBJ2-2; D uncertain. The V gene's germline CDR1 is MNHEY and CDR2 SMNVEV (reference sequence). The CDR3 has 16 residues. V lost 2 bases and J 4 bases, leaving 14 bases between the germline ends. The CDR3 nucleotides read TGTGCCAGCAGTTTAAGTATTGCGAGCAGCACCGGGGAGCTGTTTTTT. Translating gives CASSLSIASSTGELFF.